This T cell receptor beta chain emerged from a study of cytomegalovirus exposure and HLA in healthy donors (dated by TCRdb to about 2017). Regarding the study in general: An earlier analysis of approximately 590 of the donors reported roughly 270 Gb of sequence data and around 110 million unique TCR beta sequences from roughly 200 million T cells. The study was designed to test whether signatures of past pathogen exposure could be identified by cataloging public T cell receptors. The number of typed donors differed by locus: roughly 629-640 for A, B, C, DRB1 and DQB1; 522 for DQA1; approximately 600 for DPA1; and around 470 for DPB1. An earlier analysis of some 500 of the donors used high-throughput TCR beta sequencing to judge whether each TCR beta V gene segment behaved as functional or pseudogenic. In a later analysis, previously published TCR beta repertoires from about 670 donors were re-analyzed and high-resolution HLA genotyping was added so that TCR occurrence patterns could be studied. Donor age, sex, ethnicity and CMV serostatus were compiled together with the repertoire data. Rather than using new phenotypic data, the later analysis identified candidate immune exposures from TCR beta sequences and from how often those sequences occurred across donors. Among the roughly 390 genotyped donors, around 81% belonged to the genetic ancestry cluster associated with self-reported Caucasian donors. In addition to the first cohort of 650 to 800 subjects, a separate validation cohort of approximately 110 different subjects was used. An early release covering around 630 HLA-typed donors comprised approximately 300 gigabases of sequencing data and tens of millions of unique TCR sequences. Both class I and class II loci were covered by HLA typing, at four-digit resolution. Because of strong linkage in the cohort, four to six DR-DQ haplotypes were treated as single units for association and clustering. To predict cytomegalovirus infection status, the study combined high-throughput TCR immunosequencing, statistical association of individual TCRs with disease status, and machine learning. All discovery cohort repertoires had been generated on a single sequencing platform. In a later genetic analysis, genome-wide SNP genotypes for about three fifths of the roughly 670 donors were used, and that subset was treated as a discovery cohort. Among 398 genotyped donors of the cohort, an average of around 240,000 unique TCR beta nucleotide sequences were sequenced per donor, about a sixth of them non-productive. The study used immunosequencing to profile the T cell repertoires of under 700 subjects and linked those repertoires to cytomegalovirus serostatus. What the study reported, not specific to this receptor: Because HLA typing was unavailable for some donors at each locus, only the typed subset was used in association tests. Linkage disequilibrium might explain the correlated functional status among segregating V segments, but an unknown experimental factor could not be ruled out. According to a later genetic analysis, donors in an Asian-associated ancestry cluster had fewer N-insertions in productive TCRs than the approximately 630-donor mean. In a later analysis, HLA-associated TCR beta chains showed more clonal expansion and lower generation probabilities than non-associated chains that were equally common. A total of 150 to 200 TCR beta chains were listed by the study as associated with cytomegalovirus. Because counts were too low, seventeen rarely observed V segments, including chromosome 9 orphons, were excluded from the earlier analysis of a few hundred of the donors. According to a later analysis, most CMV-associated TCR beta chains appeared to be HLA-restricted, and the HLA associations seemed to be driven largely by CMV exposure. The authors suggested that the approach could potentially be extended to other disease states and immunological phenotypes. The 87-base-pair reads could not distinguish some IMGT-functional V segments, including TRBV6-2 and TRBV6-3, so those segments were excluded. Several of the top co-occurrence clusters appeared to be linked to parvovirus B19, influenza, CMV and Epstein-Barr virus, according to a later analysis. In a later analysis, 16,951 TCR beta sequences were associated with specific HLA alleles at a false discovery rate of 0.05. Cytomegalovirus status was reported to be diagnosed by the classifier with high specificity and sensitivity in both the original and validation cohorts. The only immune exposure information available for the cohort was CMV serostatus. In an earlier analysis of more than 500 of the donors, most TCR beta V segments appeared in productive rearrangements about 87% or about 30% of the time, broadly matching IMGT annotations. The cohort was sequenced for TCR beta chains only, and without alpha or paired-chain data the features that could be detected were limited. A cluster of highly shared sequence variants was judged likely to represent a technical artifact of the sequencing pipeline. Roughly uniform sequencing depth across donors was assumed in presence/absence analyses, although this assumption may not hold. A later genetic analysis associated a missense DCLRE1C variant with V-gene and J-gene trimming of TCR beta chains, and an independent cohort replicated the association. When HLA alleles, especially DR and DQ, strongly co-occurred, TCR associations were difficult to assign to individual alleles. A further reported finding was that TCR beta sequences accurately predicted the HLA-A and HLA-B alleles for most subjects in the first cohort. A few of the identified cytomegalovirus-associated TCR beta chains were confirmed in vitro to be specific for cytomegalovirus antigens. According to a later analysis, TCR association rates differed among HLA loci, with DRB1 alleles showing the most associated TCRs and HLA-C alleles showing the fewest. Across donors, most TCR sequences were observed very rarely, whereas some public TCRs were present in many individuals.

Based on the germline V gene, the CDR1 and CDR2 sequences are SGDLS and YYNGEE. Inclusive of the bounding cysteine and phenylalanine, the CDR3 is 18 residues long. Just CDR3 DNA is preserved here, 54 bases in frame from base 1. After removal of 0 bases from V and 4 bases from J, the junction retains 12 bases not matched to a gene. About this clone itself: No cognate antigen has been identified for it. No base quality information exists; no much larger clone differs at one position.

The cohort was made up of hundreds of healthy bone marrow donors. At the time of sampling, every cohort member was nominally healthy, though immune exposures that went unrecorded were likely present. The donor was CMV seropositive and was included in the group of approximately 310 seropositive cohort members. A peripheral blood sample was collected from each donor, and TCR beta sequencing was performed on peripheral blood mononuclear cells. The Qiagen DNeasy Blood Extraction Kit was used to extract genomic DNA from the blood cell samples. Library preparation employed the immunoSEQ multiplex PCR assay. A mixture of 60 forward primers for TCR Vbeta segments and 13 reverse primers for TCR Jbeta segments was used in the multiplex PCR. A multiplex PCR assay on genomic DNA amplified the CDR3 region of rearranged TCR beta genes. The amplified TCR beta libraries were sequenced on the Illumina HiSeq System as 87-base-pair reads. The paper's data handling went like this. Across the 666 repertoires, a later analysis counted approximately 83 million unique TCR beta chains, roughly 11 million of which were shared by at least two donors. Raw reads were error-corrected and collapsed into unique sequences with a nearest-neighbor algorithm that merged closely related sequences to remove PCR and sequencing errors. To assign V, D and J gene segments, CDR3 sequences were aligned to IMGT reference sequences. For a sequence to be retained, a match of at least six nucleotides was required to both a V gene segment and a J gene segment. A rearrangement counted as productive if the CDR3 had no stop codons and remained in frame with V and J, and every other rearrangement counted as non-productive. CDR3 was defined by IMGT convention, running from the second conserved V-encoded cysteine to the conserved J-encoded phenylalanine. In an earlier analysis of roughly 580 of the donors, sequences lacking an unambiguous match to a single V gene segment were excluded. An earlier analysis of several hundred of the donors classified V segments as functional when productive rearrangements were above 56.7% and as segregating when the standard deviation between donors was above 5%. To diagnose cytomegalovirus status from the catalog of TCR beta chain sequences, a statistical classification framework was built. V and J gene assignment, in a later analysis, came from comparing TCR nucleotide sequences with IMGT/GENE-DB human TR gene sequences. Using the TCRdist pipeline, a later analysis assigned CDR3 sequences along with most-parsimonious VDJ recombination scenarios. In a later analysis, every TCR beta chain was defined by the combination of its CDR3 amino acid sequence and its V-gene family, and reads without a unique V-gene family were dropped. A later analysis removed 500 to 600 highly shared, low-generation-probability nucleotide sequences to deal with suspected cross-contamination and a sequencing artifact. In a later analysis, a clonal expansion index was calculated for each public chain from normalized within-repertoire ranks of inferred template counts. Generation probabilities in a later analysis came from a VDJ recombination model fitted to out-of-frame rearrangements, and those results were checked against IGoR. A later analysis scored TCR-TCR, TCR-HLA and TCR-CMV co-occurrence with hypergeometric tests, applying a repertoire-size bias correction to TCR pairs. False discovery rates were estimated in a later analysis by permuting HLA or CMV assignments 20 times. In a later analysis, co-occurring TCRs were grouped using DBSCAN, and TCRdist sequence similarity was added for clustering within HLA-allele-positive subsets. Co-occurrence clustering excluded repertoires with fewer than 30,000 or more than 120,000 public chains, plus five with anomalous nucleotide sharing. TCRdb's version of the immuneACCESS table is confined to in-frame rearrangements and falls short of the full clone set. An unresolved V gene accounts for under half of the shortfall where checked; the remainder is of unknown origin. V and J calls and clone size follow that table, whereas D and trimming were derived from the DNA. The table for this sample lists 100,000 or so clones; about 13% of them were counted only once. Jointly, the top ten make up about a sixth of the sample.

The TCR sequence derives from a middle-aged man in good health and CMV-seropositive. Rearrangement joined TRBV9 to TRBJ2-1; 8 junctional bases match TRBD2. Sequenced sample: PBMCs. The CDR3 has the sequence CASSVAPGGGRRYNEQFF. The DNA is as follows: TGTGCCAGCAGCGTAGCGCCCGGCGGGGGGCGAAGGTACAATGAGCAGTTCTTC.